This TCR beta chain was captured by sequencing in a study of blood T cells in healthy people across ages. Study-wide context: Per two T cells, template switching captured roughly one barcoded beta molecule.

The CDR3 extends over 14 amino acids. V shed 6 bases and J 10 bases; nucleotides not matched to a gene: 9. Germline V gives CDR1 MDHEN, CDR2 SYDVKM. Each donor supplied roughly 9.2 milliliters of peripheral blood. Total RNA extraction produced at least 5.5 micrograms (per sample) for the study. PCR was performed a second time for about 7 to 11 cycles using a sample-barcoded 5' primer and a J-beta primer mix. A template-switch adaptor with 12 random nucleotides tagged each cDNA molecule. TCRdb analysed the 5' RACE reads with MiXCR anew, one entry per CDR3 protein. This table has around 2 million distinct CDR3 sequences, roughly 43% appearing once.

The clonotype originates from a human donor in good health. Sequences were obtained from blood. The rearrangement uses TRBV28 and TRBJ1-6, with 7 bases lining up with TRBD1. The CDR3: CASRFGTESSPLHF. CDR3 DNA sequence: TGTGCCAGCAGGTTTGGGACAGAATCCTCACCCCTCCACTTT.